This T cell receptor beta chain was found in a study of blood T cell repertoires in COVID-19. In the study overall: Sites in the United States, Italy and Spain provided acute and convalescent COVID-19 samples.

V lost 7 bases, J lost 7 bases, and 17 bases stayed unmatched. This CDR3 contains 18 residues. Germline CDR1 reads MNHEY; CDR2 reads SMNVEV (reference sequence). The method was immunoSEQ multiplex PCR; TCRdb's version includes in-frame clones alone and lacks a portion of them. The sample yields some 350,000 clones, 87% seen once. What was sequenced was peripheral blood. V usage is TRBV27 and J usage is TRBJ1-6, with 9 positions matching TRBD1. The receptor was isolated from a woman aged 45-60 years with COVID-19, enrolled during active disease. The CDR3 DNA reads TGTGCCAGCAACCCGGGCTGGGACAGGGCGATCGAAAATTCACCCCTCCACTTT. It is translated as CASNPGWDRAIENSPLHF.